Below, 9 T cell receptor beta chains from the same sample are listed, as sequenced in a study of blood T cell repertoires in COVID-19 (TCRdb year 2020). Libraries came from the immunoSEQ multiplex PCR assay. Drawn from immuneACCESS, this table holds only the in-frame rearrangements with V and J called that TCRdb kept. Clones are partly lost; checked studies trace under half to an unresolved V gene and leave the rest unexplained. This sample is represented by about 480,000 clones; 70% to 90% of them were singletons. The ten largest clones add up to under 2.5% of the sample. The sample was PBMCs or T cells enriched from blood (not recorded which). The receptors here all came from a woman between 18 and 29 years old with acute COVID-19.

The chain joins TRBV28 to TRBJ2-5; D unclear. Germline-derived CDR1 and CDR2 are MDHEN and SYDVKM. The CDR3 extends over 12 amino acids. The V gene lost 6 bases and the J gene lost 1 base, with 6 bases spanning the gap. For the CDR3, the DNA is TGTGCCAGCAGCAGAGGCCAAGAGACCCAGTACTTC. Protein product: CASSRGQETQYF.

This sequence joins TRBV6-4 and TRBJ2-1; a weak D match, TRBD2 (6 bases). The CDR3 spans 14 residues. Trimming shortened V by 2 bases and J by 6 bases, and 11 bases separated the two germline ends. The germline CDR1 and CDR2 sequences are MRHNA and SNTAGT. CDR3 amino acids: CASSDGRESNEQFF. The CDR3 DNA follows: TGTGCCAGCAGTGACGGTCGGGAGTCCAATGAGCAGTTCTTC.

V is TRBV5-1 and J is TRBJ2-5; TRBD2 might be the D (6 bases). Looked up from germline, CDR1 is SGHRS and CDR2 is YFSETQ. The ends were cut back, 1 base at V and 1 base at J, with 11 bases in the middle. The CDR3 spans 15 residues. The CDR3, as DNA: TGCGCCAGCAGCTTGATTAGCGGAGCCCAAGAGACCCAGTACTTC. This codes for CASSLISGAQETQYF.

The chain employs TRBV5-1 and TRBJ2-7; TRBD1 matches 7 bases. CDR3 length equals 14 residues. V trimming: 0 bases; J trimming: 2 bases; junction bases outside the gene matches: 2. Germline V lookup: CDR1 SGHRS, CDR2 YFSETQ. CDR3 residues: CASSLEGQTYEQYF. Here the CDR3 DNA reads TGCGCCAGCAGCTTGGAGGGACAGACCTACGAGCAGTACTTC.

This chain uses TRBV7-6 with TRBJ1-6, with 9 bases that match TRBD1. This CDR3 has 19 amino acids. With V trimmed by 1 base and J by 5 bases, 12 bases remained unmatched. CDR1 and CDR2 from the germline V gene are SGHVS and FNYEAQ. For the CDR3, the DNA is TGTGCCAGCAGCTTAGTTGTTTGGGACAGGGTGTCTCATAATTCACCCCTCCACTTT. Protein: CASSLVVWDRVSHNSPLHF.

The chain's CDR3 is CASSFRSTDTQYF. The CDR3 DNA sequence: TGTGCCAGCAGTTTCAGAAGCACAGATACGCAGTATTTT. This chain links TRBV28 with TRBJ2-3; D is undetermined. V was trimmed by 3 bases and J by 0 bases, leaving 4 bases between them. The CDR3 runs 13 residues. CDR1 is MDHEN, CDR2 SYDVKM, per germline.

The CDR3: CASSYDGLATYEQYF. CDR3 nucleotide sequence: TGTGCCAGTAGTTATGACGGACTAGCGACCTACGAGCAGTACTTC. The chain links TRBV19 to TRBJ2-7; 9 nucleotides line up with TRBD2. The V gene end was trimmed by 5 bases and the J gene end by 2 bases; junction bases not matched to a gene: 7. The CDR3 runs 15 residues. Per germline, CDR1 LNHDA and CDR2 SQIVND (reference sequence).

The V gene is TRBV14, the J gene TRBJ1-2; possible D gene TRBD1, 6 bases. V was cut by 4 bases and J by 4 bases, with 16 bases left in between. Germline CDR1 and CDR2: SGHDN and FVKESK. This CDR3 region has 15 residues. The CDR3 bases are TGTGCCAGCAGCCTTTCCCGCAGGGGTTCCTATGGCTACACCTTC. Translating gives CASSLSRRGSYGYTF.

The V gene is TRBV5-1, the J gene TRBJ2-1; TRBD1 agrees at 8 bases. Per germline, CDR1 SGHRS and CDR2 YFSETQ. CDR3 length equals 14 residues. The ends lost 3 bases at V and 8 bases at J; junction bases unmatched: 7. This CDR3 is CASSSQGAADEQFF. Written as DNA, the CDR3 is TGCGCCAGCAGCTCGCAGGGGGCGGCGGATGAGCAGTTCTTC.